A single sample gave rise to the 19 T cell receptor beta chains below, sequenced in a study of blood T cell repertoires in COVID-19. TCRdb's table, derived via immunoSEQ multiplex PCR, lists solely in-frame clones and lacks some. Here the sample spans 71,000 or so clones, 87% being singletons. The sequencing sample was made of peripheral blood. These receptors all come from a man aged 45-60 years with active COVID-19.

The V gene is TRBV29-1, the J gene TRBJ2-3; tentative D call: TRBD2 (6 bases). Per germline, CDR1 SQVTM and CDR2 ANQGSEA. Trimming stripped 6 bases from V and 4 bases from J, with 17 bases between. The CDR3 has 14 residues. CDR3 residues: CSVRRGNRADTQYF. The DNA of the CDR3 is TGCAGCGTCCGGCGGGGAAATCGCGCAGATACGCAGTATTTT.

This sequence joins TRBV6-5 and TRBJ1-2; TRBD1 matches 9 bases. CDR3 length equals 15 residues. Per the germline V gene, CDR1 is MNHEY and CDR2 is SVGAGI. V shed 5 bases, J shed 2 bases, and the junction held 6 bases outside the gene matches. The CDR3 DNA sequence: TGTGCCAGCAGTAATACAGGGGGCAGGAACTATGGCTACACCTTC. Its protein product is CASSNTGGRNYGYTF.

V is TRBV11-2 and J is TRBJ2-3; 9 bases are a match to TRBD1. Per the germline V gene, CDR1 is SGHAT and CDR2 is FQNNGV. V was clipped by 1 base and J by 1 base; unmatched bases: 9. The CDR3 is 18 amino acids. CDR3 bases: TGTGCCAGCAGCTTAGCGGCGCACAGGGGGCATGGCACAGATACGCAGTATTTT. This encodes CASSLAAHRGHGTDTQYF. Together with reference TRBV11-2 and TRBJ2-3, the CDR3 gives the full variable domain: EAGVAQSPRYKIIEKRQSVAFWCNPISGHATLYWYQQILGQGPKLLIQFQNNGVVDDSQLPKDRFSAERLKGVDSTLKIQPAKLEDSAVYLCASSLAAHRGHGTDTQYFGPGTRLTVL.

This sequence joins TRBV3-1 (or the pseudogene TRBV3-2) and TRBJ1-5; D is undetermined. Trimming pared 5 bases from V and 5 bases from J, leaving 13 bases between. CDR1 LGHDT and CDR2 YNNKEL come from the germline V gene (reference sequence). The CDR3 runs to 14 residues. As DNA, the CDR3 is TGTGCCAGCAGCAAAGGAGCGGGTTATCAGCCCCAGCATTTT. Its translation: CASSKGAGYQPQHF.

The CDR3 loop is CASSIMGGEQYF. CDR3 in DNA: TGTGCCAGCAGCATCATGGGGGGCGAGCAGTACTTC. This rearrangement joins TRBV5-5 to TRBJ2-7; a possible D gene is TRBD2 (6 bases). Trimming removed 4 bases from V and 6 bases from J, with 11 bases in between. Germline lookup yields CDR1 SGHKS and CDR2 YYEKEE (reference sequence). CDR3 length: 12 residues.

This sequence joins TRBV6-5 and TRBJ2-7; D unresolved. Trimming removed 6 bases from V and 2 bases from J, with 17 bases in between. The germline gives CDR1 MNHEY, CDR2 SVGAGI. The CDR3 covers 15 residues. CDR3 coding DNA: TGTGCCAGCAGGAGACCGAACCTGGAGACCTACGAGCAGTACTTC. This sequence encodes CASRRPNLETYEQYF.

The rearrangement joins TRBV30 to TRBJ1-1; TRBD1 is a possible D gene (6 bases). Germline V gene lookup returns CDR1 GTSNPN and CDR2 SVGIG (reference sequence). The CDR3 totals 14 residues. The CDR3 DNA is TGTGCTCGGAGGGGGGGGCAGCGGAACACTGAAGCTTTCTTT. The encoded protein is CARRGGQRNTEAFF.

CDR3 bases: TGTGCCAGCAGTTTAATTAACACAGATACGCAGTATTTT. It encodes CASSLINTDTQYF. V usage is TRBV27 and J usage is TRBJ2-3; D unclear. Germline V gene data show CDR1 as MNHEY and CDR2 as SMNVEV (reference sequence). V gave up 2 bases and J gave up 2 bases, with 5 bases separating them. The CDR3 spans 13 residues.

The rearrangement uses TRBV19 and TRBJ2-1; D gene ambiguous. Germline V gene lookup returns CDR1 LNHDA and CDR2 SQIVND (reference sequence). The CDR3 spans 14 residues. V gave up 5 bases and J gave up 1 base, with 9 bases separating them. The CDR3 is CASSARQSYNEQFF. The CDR3, as DNA: TGTGCCAGTAGTGCCAGACAATCCTACAATGAGCAGTTCTTC.

The chain combines TRBV2 with TRBJ2-1, with D maybe TRBD2 (6 bases). There are 15 residues in the CDR3. V gave up 7 bases and J gave up 9 bases, with 22 bases separating them. Germline V gene sequence: CDR1 SNHLY, CDR2 FYNNEI. The CDR3 loop is CASNRGLTGSGEQFF. The CDR3 DNA is TGTGCCAGCAATAGGGGACTCACGGGGTCTGGTGAGCAGTTCTTC.

This clone was counted a single time. This chain connects TRBV7-8 to TRBJ2-3; possible D gene TRBD1, 6 bases. The V gene's germline CDR1 is SGHVS and CDR2 FQNEAQ. There are 14 residues in the CDR3. V was clipped by 1 base and J by 3 bases, with 8 bases between them. CDR3 protein: CASSLDRGTDTQYF. DNA for the CDR3: TGTGCCAGCAGCTTAGATAGGGGGACAGATACGCAGTATTTT.

V and J are TRBV6-2 or TRBV6-3 and TRBJ2-7, with 13 bases matching TRBD2. This CDR3 contains 16 residues. CDR1 MNHEY and CDR2 SVGEGT come from the germline V gene. The J segment lost 5 bases and the V segment lost 2 bases, leaving 6 bases of the junction unmatched. CDR3 in DNA: TGTGCCAGCAGTTACCCACTAGCGGGGGGGCCCGACGAGCAGTACTTC. It specifies CASSYPLAGGPDEQYF.

The V call is TRBV15, the J call TRBJ2-5; D is possibly TRBD2 (5 bases). This CDR3 spans 14 amino acids. CDR1 LNHNV and CDR2 YYDKDF come from the germline V gene (reference sequence). The V end was cut by 1 base, the J end by 4 bases, with 10 bases between. DNA of the CDR3: TGTGCCACCAGCAGAGCCCTAGAGGGAGAGACCCAGTACTTC. Its protein product is CATSRALEGETQYF.

The chain uses TRBV5-1 and TRBJ2-7; 10 positions match TRBD1. Germline lookup yields CDR1 SGHRS and CDR2 YFSETQ. The V and J ends lost 0 bases and 7 bases, in that order; junction bases with no gene match: 7. CDR3 length equals 15 residues. For the CDR3, the DNA is TGCGCCAGCAGCTTGGGAGGGACAGGGGCCCAGGAGCAGTACTTC. Translating it yields CASSLGGTGAQEQYF.

The chain is built from TRBV28 and TRBJ1-2; TRBD1 aligns across 9 bases. There are 19 residues in the CDR3. Germline CDR1 reads MDHEN; CDR2 reads SYDVKM. V lost 3 bases and J lost 1; bases outside the gene matches: 15. CDR3: CASSLGSSRGGQGNYGYTF. CDR3 sequence (DNA): TGTGCCAGCAGTTTGGGATCCTCCAGGGGGGGACAGGGTAACTATGGCTACACCTTC.

The chain employs TRBV2 and TRBJ2-5; TRBD1 aligns across 10 bases. The junction had 6 bases not matched to a gene; V was cut back by 6 bases and J by 5 bases. The V gene's germline CDR1 is SNHLY and CDR2 FYNNEI. The CDR3 contains 14 residues. The CDR3 sequence is CASSPDRGRETQYF. The CDR3 DNA is TGTGCCAGCAGCCCTGACAGGGGGCGGGAGACCCAGTACTTC.

A note on this clone: The sample holds other DNA sequences that translate to the same CDR3. J is TRBJ1-1 and V is TRBV7-3; D might be TRBD1 (6 bases). V was cut by 4 bases and J by 2 bases, with 8 bases left in between. The CDR3 is made up of 13 amino acids. Per the germline V gene, CDR1 is SGHTA and CDR2 is FQGTGA. CDR3 region: CASSSQGNTEAFF. The CDR3 nucleotides are TGTGCCAGCAGCTCACAGGGTAACACTGAAGCTTTCTTT.

This chain uses TRBV19 with TRBJ2-7; weak D call: TRBD2 (7 bases). CDR1 LNHDA and CDR2 SQIVND come from the germline V gene (reference sequence). Trimming took off 4 bases at V and 1 base at J, with 14 bases between the two ends. The CDR3 length is 15 residues. This CDR3 reads CASSRGGGLSYEQYF. The CDR3 bases are TGTGCCAGTAGTAGAGGCGGGGGCCTTTCCTACGAGCAGTACTTC.

J is TRBJ1-5 and V is TRBV6-2 or TRBV6-3, with TRBD1 identical over 8 bases. Trimming at V came to 4 bases and at J to 5 bases, leaving 13 bases not matched to a gene. This CDR3 is 17 amino acids long. The germline V gene has CDR1 MNHEY and CDR2 SVGEGT. Here the CDR3 DNA reads TGTGCCAGCAGTTTTCCCGGGTCGGACAGGGCAGATCAGCCCCAGCATTTT. It translates to CASSFPGSDRADQPQHF.